These T cell receptor beta chains were read from a single sample in a study of blood T cell repertoires in COVID-19. The table came from immunoSEQ multiplex PCR; TCRdb's copy has only in-frame clones and leaves some out. The data contain around 100,000 clones, roughly nine tenths of them singletons. Source material: peripheral blood. These TCRs come from a human donor in a cohort sampled during active COVID-19. Both conserved end residues are part of each CDR3. A D gene is named only where the DNA matches it firmly.

>17|TRBD2|TRBJ2-5|TRBV11-2
CASSLISGAIGLETQYF
TGTGCCAGCAGCTTAATCAGCGGGGCGATCGGGTTGGAGACCCAGTACTTC
>12|NA|TRBJ2-7|TRBV24-1
CATSDRGYEQYF
TGTGCCACCAGTGATAGGGGCTACGAGCAGTACTTC
>14|TRBD1|TRBJ2-2|TRBV24-1
CATSDLTGAGELFF
TGTGCCACCAGTGATTTGACAGGGGCCGGGGAGCTGTTTTTT
>13|NA|TRBJ2-5|TRBV6-6
CASSYSGLETQYF
TGTGCCAGCAGTTACTCTGGCCTCGAGACCCAGTACTTC
>14|TRBD2|TRBJ2-2|TRBV6-4
CASRRLAGTGELFF
TGTGCCAGCAGAAGACTAGCGGGGACCGGGGAGCTGTTTTTT
>16|TRBD1|TRBJ2-3|TRBV10-3
CAINPGQGTSTDTQYF
TGTGCCATCAACCCGGGACAGGGGACTAGCACAGATACGCAGTATTTT
>14|TRBD2|TRBJ2-7|TRBV28
CASSLSGLGGEQYF
TGTGCCAGCAGTTTATCGGGACTAGGTGGCGAGCAGTACTTC
>20|TRBD2|TRBJ2-3|TRBV5-4
CASSLGGTSGGPTSTDTQYF
TGTGCCAGCAGCTTGGGCGGGACTAGCGGGGGGCCGACTAGCACAGATACGCAGTATTTT
>11|NA|TRBJ2-3|TRBV5-8
CASSGASTQYF
TGTGCCAGCAGCGGAGCGAGTACGCAGTATTTT
>14|TRBD1|TRBJ1-6|TRBV9
CASSGQDRGSPLHF
TGTGCCAGCAGCGGACAGGACAGGGGTTCACCCCTCCACTTT